This entry lists 30 T cell receptor beta chains sequenced from one sample in a study of blood T cell repertoires in COVID-19. The method was immunoSEQ multiplex PCR; TCRdb's version includes in-frame clones alone and lacks a portion of them. This sample has roughly 340,000 clones, with approximately 87% found just once. The sample was PBMCs or T cells enriched from blood (not recorded which). The receptor set was obtained from a man between 35 and 55 years old in a cohort exposed to, infected with or recovered from COVID-19 (not recorded which).

The chain is built from TRBV4-1 and TRBJ1-1, with 7 bases fitting TRBD1. The CDR3 totals 15 residues. The germline V gene has CDR1 MGHRA and CDR2 YSYEKL. J lost 5 bases, V lost 0 bases, and 6 bases had no gene match. CDR3 coding DNA: TGCGCCAGCAGCCAAGAGGAGGGGGCGCGAACTGAAGCTTTCTTT. Translation: CASSQEEGARTEAFF.

The rearrangement joins TRBV27 to TRBJ2-3; 12 nucleotides line up with TRBD2. The germline CDR1 and CDR2 sequences are MNHEY and SMNVEV (reference sequence). J gave up 5 bases and V 5 bases, and 8 bases lay outside the gene matches. The CDR3 length is 16 residues. In DNA, the CDR3 is TGTGCCAGCAGTACCCCTAGCGGGAGGGCCCTAGATACGCAGTATTTT. It translates to CASSTPSGRALDTQYF.

The J gene is TRBJ2-7, the V gene TRBV4-1; D possibly corresponds to TRBD2 (6 bases). Germline values: CDR1 MGHRA, CDR2 YSYEKL. Trimming removed 1 base from V and 3 bases from J, with 13 bases in between. The CDR3 contains 15 residues. Here the CDR3 reads CASSQVPSALYEQYF. The CDR3 DNA is TGCGCCAGCAGCCAAGTTCCTAGCGCCCTCTACGAGCAGTACTTC.

V is TRBV2 and J is TRBJ2-1, with 10 bases fitting TRBD1. Germline V lookup: CDR1 SNHLY, CDR2 FYNNEI. This CDR3 is 13 amino acids long. V was pared by 4 bases and J by 7 bases, with 1 base of the junction left unmatched. CDR3 DNA sequence: TGTGCCAGCAGTGGGACAGGGGGAAATGAGCAGTTCTTC. It codes for CASSGTGGNEQFF.

The CDR3 bases are TGTGCCAGCAGTCCTTCGGGACAGTCCTACGAGCAGTACTTC. It specifies CASSPSGQSYEQYF. The chain combines TRBV28 with TRBJ2-7; 7 bases match TRBD1. V trimming: 5 bases; J trimming: 1 base; junction bases outside the gene matches: 5. CDR3 length equals 14 residues. Germline CDR1 reads MDHEN; CDR2 reads SYDVKM.

This chain uses TRBV5-1 with TRBJ1-4; D gene unclear. Germline CDR1 and CDR2: SGHRS and YFSETQ. The CDR3 loop spans 14 amino acids. The germline V and J ends were trimmed by 0 bases and 7 bases, with 10 bases remaining between them. The CDR3 sequence: CASSLGVTGEKLFF. The DNA for the CDR3 is TGCGCCAGCAGCTTGGGGGTGACGGGTGAAAAACTGTTTTTT.

V and J are TRBV6-1 and TRBJ2-3, with 7 bases lining up with TRBD2. The CDR3 is 19 amino acids. Germline lookup yields CDR1 MNHNS and CDR2 SASEGT. V lost 3 bases, J lost 5 bases, and 20 bases stayed unmatched. CDR3 amino acids: CASSDDPWRKGRAVDTQYF. CDR3 in DNA: TGTGCCAGCAGTGACGACCCCTGGAGAAAGGGGAGGGCCGTAGATACGCAGTATTTT.

The rearrangement uses TRBV30 and TRBJ2-3; 12 nucleotides match TRBD2. The CDR3 sequence is 17 residues long. Germline trimming cut 0 bases from V and 3 bases from J; bases unmatched to any gene: 7. Germline V gene data show CDR1 as GTSNPN and CDR2 as SVGIG (reference sequence). The CDR3 region has the DNA TGTGCCTGGAGTGTAACGAGGACTAGCGGGACGACAGATACGCAGTATTTT. Translated, it gives CAWSVTRTSGTTDTQYF.

The genes are TRBV30 and TRBJ2-5; no clear D. The germline V and J ends were trimmed by 1 base and 3 bases, with 6 bases remaining between them. This CDR3 comprises 12 residues. Germline CDR1 reads GTSNPN; CDR2 reads SVGIG (reference sequence). This CDR3 is CAWSEQEETQYF. CDR3 nucleotides: TGTGCCTGGAGTGAGCAGGAAGAGACCCAGTACTTC.

V is TRBV6-1 and J is TRBJ1-1; D is undetermined. This CDR3 is built from 11 residues. Trimming took off 2 bases at V and 10 bases at J, with 8 bases between the two ends. Germline assignment: CDR1 MNHNS and CDR2 SASEGT. CDR3 sequence: CASSEQGGAFF. In DNA, the CDR3 is TGTGCCAGCAGTGAACAAGGCGGAGCTTTCTTT.

This rearrangement joins TRBV10-3 to TRBJ2-6; TRBD1 is a possible D gene (6 bases). V lost 4 bases to trimming and J lost 3 bases, with 10 bases between them. This CDR3 contains 15 residues. Germline CDR1 reads ENHRY; CDR2 reads SYGVKD. The CDR3 bases are TGTGCCATCAGTGGACAGGACGGTGGGGCCAACGTCCTGACTTTC. It yields the protein CAISGQDGGANVLTF.

The rearrangement joins TRBV30 to TRBJ2-1; TRBD2 agrees at 9 bases. V shed 3 bases, J shed 5 bases, and the junction held 8 bases outside the gene matches. Germline V CDR1 and CDR2: GTSNPN, SVGIG (reference sequence). The CDR3 is made up of 15 amino acids. The CDR3 coding sequence is TGTGCCTGGAGACTAGCGGGCAGCTGGAACAATGAGCAGTTCTTC. Translating gives CAWRLAGSWNNEQFF. Based on the CDR3 plus reference TRBV30 and TRBJ2-1, the full variable domain is SQTIHQWPATLVQPVGSPLSLECTVEGTSNPNLYWYRQAAGRGLQLLFYSVGIGQISSEVPQNLSASRPQDRQFILSSKKLLLSDSGFYLCAWRLAGSWNNEQFFGPGTRLTVL.

The rearrangement joins TRBV20-1 to TRBJ1-1; D perhaps matches TRBD1 (5 bases). V was shortened by 6 bases and J by 5 bases, with 19 bases between the two germline ends. The CDR3 consists of 14 residues. Germline CDR1 DFQATT, CDR2 SNEGSKA (reference sequence). The CDR3 nucleotides read TGCAGTGCGAGTTGGTTCCAGGGAGGGACTGAAGCTTTCTTT. It yields the protein CSASWFQGGTEAFF.

The genes are TRBV5-1 and TRBJ2-7; D call uncertain. The CDR3 runs to 14 residues. The germline V gene encodes CDR1 SGHRS and CDR2 YFSETQ. V was clipped by 0 bases and J by 2 bases, with 9 bases between them. The CDR3 DNA sequence: TGCGCCAGCAGCTTGGCCCCGGGTACCTACGAGCAGTACTTC. It specifies CASSLAPGTYEQYF.

In DNA form, the CDR3 reads TGTGCCTGGAGGGGGGACAGGGGGCGTAGGAACACTGAAGCTTTCTTT. Translated: CAWRGDRGRRNTEAFF. This rearrangement joins TRBV30 to TRBJ1-1, with TRBD1 identical over 12 bases. The germline V gene encodes CDR1 GTSNPN and CDR2 SVGIG (reference sequence). This CDR3 region has 16 residues. J lost 1 base, V lost 3 bases, and 6 bases had no gene match.

The chain employs TRBV29-1 and TRBJ2-7; 14 bases match TRBD2. The V and J ends lost 6 bases and 2 bases, in that order; junction bases with no gene match: 0. The CDR3 spans 13 residues. Per the germline V gene, CDR1 is SQVTM and CDR2 is ANQGSEA. The CDR3 DNA sequence: TGCAGCGTGACTAGCGGGAGGGCCTACGAGCAGTACTTC. Translated: CSVTSGRAYEQYF.

The V and J genes are TRBV28 and TRBJ2-7; TRBD1 matches at 8 bases. The J segment lost 6 bases and the V segment lost 6 bases, leaving 10 bases of the junction unmatched. The CDR3 is made up of 14 amino acids. Looked up from germline, CDR1 is MDHEN and CDR2 is SYDVKM. In nucleotides, the CDR3 is TGTGCCAGCAGGCCAGGGGGCGATTTGCGCGAGCAGTACTTC. This translates into CASRPGGDLREQYF.

This chain links TRBV4-2 with TRBJ2-6; TRBD1 matches 9 bases. Germline CDR1 is LGHNA and CDR2 is YNFKEQ. This CDR3 region has 19 residues. V dropped 2 bases and J dropped 2; count of bases not matched to a gene: 10. The CDR3 spells CASSQPGQGVGPGANVLTF. CDR3 sequence (DNA): TGTGCCAGCAGCCAACCGGGACAGGGCGTAGGACCTGGGGCCAACGTCCTGACTTTC.

The chain employs TRBV5-4 and TRBJ2-2; D may be TRBD1 (6 bases). The germline V gene encodes CDR1 SGHNT and CDR2 YYREEE (reference sequence). The CDR3 covers 15 residues. Trimming removed 0 bases at V and 4 bases at J, with 10 bases between. The CDR3: CASSLEGVLTGELFF. Here the CDR3 DNA reads TGTGCCAGCAGCTTGGAGGGGGTACTCACCGGGGAGCTGTTTTTT. Full variable domain (missing parts from reference TRBV5-4 and TRBJ2-2): ETGVTQSPTHLIKTRGQQVTLRCSSQSGHNTVSWYQQALGQGPQFIFQYYREEENGRGNFPPRFSGLQFPNYSSELNVNALELDDSALYLCASSLEGVLTGELFFGEGSRLTVL.

The chain carries TRBV18 and TRBJ2-2, with D perhaps matching TRBD1 (6 bases). Trimming stripped 5 bases from V and 2 bases from J, with 12 bases between. This CDR3 spans 15 amino acids. CDR1 KGHSH and CDR2 LQKENI come from the germline V gene. Here the CDR3 DNA reads TGTGCCAGCTCAATGCGACAGGTTAACACCGGGGAGCTGTTTTTT. Protein product: CASSMRQVNTGELFF.

The V gene is TRBV30, the J gene TRBJ2-1, with 14 nucleotides matching TRBD2. The V gene end was trimmed by 0 bases and the J gene end by 13 bases; junction bases not matched to a gene: 5. The CDR3 runs 14 residues. Per germline, CDR1 GTSNPN and CDR2 SVGIG (reference sequence). In DNA form, the CDR3 reads TGTGCCTGGAGTGTGCCAGGGACTAGCGGGAGACAGTTCTTC. Protein: CAWSVPGTSGRQFF.

In this sample, this clone turned up once. In DNA, the CDR3 is TGTGCCAGCAGCTCGGCGGGCAACCACTATGGCTACACCTTC. Translated, it gives CASSSAGNHYGYTF. This chain joins TRBV7-2 and TRBJ1-2, with D unresolved. The CDR3 length is 14 residues. V dropped 4 bases and J dropped 3 bases, with 12 bases sitting between them. CDR1 and CDR2 from the germline V gene are SGHTA and FQGNSA.

The rearrangement uses TRBV3-1 (or the pseudogene TRBV3-2) and TRBJ1-4; no clear D. Trimming took 2 bases from V and 6 from J, leaving 7 bases between them. This CDR3 region has 13 residues. Looked up from germline, CDR1 is LGHDT and CDR2 is YNNKEL (reference sequence). The CDR3 DNA reads TGTGCCAGCAGCCAACAAGACTATGAAAAACTGTTTTTT. It yields the protein CASSQQDYEKLFF.

This chain uses TRBV7-3 with TRBJ1-6; 7 nucleotides line up with TRBD1. Per germline, CDR1 SGHTA and CDR2 FQGTGA. This CDR3 contains 13 residues. J lost 8 bases, V lost 4 bases, and 2 bases had no gene match. CDR3 nucleotide sequence: TGTGCCAGCAGCTACACAGGGGATTCACCCCTCCACTTT. Its translation: CASSYTGDSPLHF. Using reference TRBV7-3 and TRBJ1-6 for the parts outside the CDR3, the full variable domain is GAGVSQTPSNKVTEKGKYVELRCDPISGHTALYWYRQSLGQGPEFLIYFQGTGAADDSGLPNDRFFAVRPEGSVSTLKIQRTERGDSAVYLCASSYTGDSPLHFGNGTRLTVT.

The rearrangement links TRBV5-1 to TRBJ2-5; possibly TRBD1 for D (6 bases). Germline V gives CDR1 SGHRS, CDR2 YFSETQ. V lost 5 bases, J lost 5 bases, and 13 bases lay in between. The CDR3 runs to 13 residues. The DNA of the CDR3 is TGCGCCAGCAGATCCACAGGGTTTGAGACCCAGTACTTC. Its translation is CASRSTGFETQYF.

The chain links TRBV19 to TRBJ2-2, with D uncertain. Per the germline V gene, CDR1 is LNHDA and CDR2 is SQIVND (reference sequence). This CDR3 has 13 residues. Trimming removed 5 bases from V and 6 bases from J, with 10 bases in between. This CDR3 reads CASSPSAAGELFF. CDR3 nucleotide sequence: TGTGCCAGTAGTCCGAGCGCGGCCGGGGAGCTGTTTTTT. Combining the CDR3 with reference TRBV19 and TRBJ2-2 gives the whole variable domain DGGITQSPKYLFRKEGQNVTLSCEQNLNHDAMYWYRQDPGQGLRLIYYSQIVNDFQKGDIAEGYSVSREKKESFPLTVTSAQKNPTAFYLCASSPSAAGELFFGEGSRLTVL.

V is TRBV18 and J is TRBJ2-7; D not certain. This CDR3 has 16 amino acids. Germline-derived CDR1 and CDR2 are KGHSH and LQKENI. V dropped 1 base and J dropped 5 bases, with 18 bases sitting between them. The CDR3 nucleotides read TGTGCCAGCTCACCACTCTCTACTTCGGGTACTCACGAGCAGTACTTC. Residues: CASSPLSTSGTHEQYF. Supplemented by reference TRBV18 and TRBJ2-7, the full variable domain reads NAGVMQNPRHLVRRRGQEARLRCSPMKGHSHVYWYRQLPEEGLKFMVYLQKENIIDESGMPKERFSAEFPKEGPSILRIQQVVRGDSAAYFCASSPLSTSGTHEQYFGPGTRLTVT.

This clone was seen once. The CDR3 DNA reads TGTGCCAGCAGCCGCGACAGGGGGCTTTACGAGCAGTACTTC. It encodes CASSRDRGLYEQYF. The gene calls are TRBV2 and TRBJ2-7, with 10 bases identical to TRBD1. CDR3 size: 14 residues. V lost 6 bases, J lost 4 bases, and 6 bases stayed unmatched. Looked up from germline, CDR1 is SNHLY and CDR2 is FYNNEI.

The chain links TRBV5-1 to TRBJ2-1; 8 bases line up with TRBD2. After removal of 5 bases from V and 8 bases from J, the junction contained 12 bases not matched to a gene. Looked up from germline, CDR1 is SGHRS and CDR2 is YFSETQ. The CDR3 has 15 amino acids. CDR3 nucleotide sequence: TGCGCCAGCAGTCCCGGACTAGCCGGGACACATGAGCAGTTCTTC. Residues: CASSPGLAGTHEQFF.

V usage is TRBV3-1 (or the pseudogene TRBV3-2) and J usage is TRBJ1-1; TRBD1 might be the D (6 bases). The germline V gene has CDR1 LGHDT and CDR2 YNNKEL (reference sequence). This CDR3 is built from 16 residues. The germline V and J ends were trimmed by 1 base and 5 bases, with 17 bases remaining between them. The CDR3 is CASSQGGGTGTTEAFF. The CDR3 bases are TGTGCCAGCAGCCAAGGCGGAGGAACAGGGACAACTGAAGCTTTCTTT.